Listed below are T cell receptor beta chains from one sample, sequenced in a study of T-cell memory formation after mild COVID-19. A single record per CDR3 protein comes from TCRdb applying MiXCR to the 5' RACE reads. The sample includes hundreds of thousands of distinct CDR3 sequences, approximately 15% of them seen just once. Sequencing was performed on PBMCs or a T cell subset sorted from them (not recorded which). The receptors were gathered from a man in his late teens or twenties who had mild COVID-19 (a few samples of this study predate the infection). Cell type and time point are not known. Both conserved end residues are part of each CDR3. Each record gives: J gene, D gene, V gene, clone size, CDR3 DNA, CDR3 protein. A D gene is named only where the DNA matches it firmly. Clone size is given for some rows only: seen once, a few or many times, or a class if the clone is expanded.

>TRBJ2-7|TRBD1|TRBV7-2|many
TGTGCCAGCAGAAAAACAGGGGGTGGGAGCTCCTACGAGCAGTACTTC
CASRKTGGGSSYEQYF
>TRBJ2-1|TRBD1|TRBV14|.
TGTGCCAGCAGCCCAGGGGGAATTGAGCAGTTCTTC
CASSPGGIEQFF
>TRBJ1-4|.|TRBV10-3|.
TGTGCCATCTGTCAGTCAGCGGGGGAGAGGCTGTTTTTT
CAICQSAGERLFF
>TRBJ1-5|.|TRBV28|.
TGTGCCAGCAGTCCCCCGACCATCCGGCAGCCCCAGCATTTT
CASSPPTIRQPQHF
>TRBJ2-7|.|TRBV7-9|few
TGTGCCAGCAGCTCTCACAGGGAGGGGAGCTCCTACGAGCAGTACTTC
CASSSHREGSSYEQYF
>TRBJ2-3|.|TRBV7-8|many
TGTGCCAGCAGCTCACGCACAGATACGCAGTATTTT
CASSSRTDTQYF
>TRBJ2-1|.|TRBV5-1|few
TGCGCCAGCAGCTTGGATTTCCGCAACAATGAGCAGTTCTTC
CASSLDFRNNEQFF
>TRBJ1-1|.|TRBV7-6|.
TGTGCCAGCAGCTTAGAGTTTGACACTGAAGCTTTCTTT
CASSLEFDTEAFF
>TRBJ2-3|.|TRBV2|few
TGTGCCAGCGGAAAGGAGGGCACAGATACGCAGTATTTT
CASGKEGTDTQYF
>TRBJ1-6|.|TRBV7-2|few
TGTGCCAGCAGCTTAGCGGGGGGTATCGATTCACCCCTCCACTTT
CASSLAGGIDSPLHF
>TRBJ1-2|TRBD1|TRBV9|.
TGTGCCAGCAGCGGACAGGGCCGCCGTGACTATGGCTACACCTTC
CASSGQGRRDYGYTF
>TRBJ1-4|.|TRBV5-5|.
TGTGCCAGCAGCTTGGAGGGGGTGTGTGAAAAACTGTTTTTT
CASSLEGVCEKLFF
>TRBJ1-2|.|TRBV7-8|.
TGTGCCAGCAGCCCTGCCAGCTCGACGGGCTACACCTTC
CASSPASSTGYTF
>TRBJ2-1|.|TRBV5-5|.
TGTGCCAGCAGCTTGGCCTTTAAGGAGTATGAGCAGTTCTTC
CASSLAFKEYEQFF
>TRBJ1-1|.|TRBV12-3/TRBV12-4|.
TGTGCCAGCAGTGCAAGGGGCATGACCAAAGCTTTCTTT
CASSARGMTKAFF
>TRBJ2-1|TRBD1|TRBV6-2/TRBV6-3|.
TGTGCCAGCAGTTACCAAGCTCTCAGGGGGTACAGGGCGTTGGGTGAGCAGTTCTTC
CASSYQALRGYRALGEQFF
>TRBJ2-7|.|TRBV27|few
TGTGCCAGCAGCCCTTCTTGGGGCGAGCAGTACTTC
CASSPSWGEQYF
>TRBJ2-3|TRBD2|TRBV7-2|.
TGTGCCAGCAGCGCGAGACTAGCGGGCCCCACAGATACGCAGTATTTT
CASSARLAGPTDTQYF
>TRBJ2-1|TRBD2|TRBV9|once
TGTGCCAGCAGCTGGGGACTAGCGGGGGGCGGGGAGCAGTTCTTC
CASSWGLAGGGEQFF
>TRBJ1-6|.|TRBV14|few
TGTGCCAGCAGCCAAGAGAGGTTTCGGTCACCCCTCCACTTT
CASSQERFRSPLHF
>TRBJ1-1|.|TRBV19|once
TGTGCCAGTAGTAGACCACAGATTATGAACACTGAAGCTTTCTTT
CASSRPQIMNTEAFF
>TRBJ2-7|.|TRBV7-2|.
TGTGCCAGCACCCCAGGGGGGGGGGTCCCCTACGAGCAGTACTTC
CASTPGGGVPYEQYF
>TRBJ1-1|.|TRBV5-6|.
TGTGCCAGCAGCATCTACGATTTGAACACTGAAGCTTTCTTT
CASSIYDLNTEAFF
>TRBJ1-1|TRBD1|TRBV7-2|.
TGTGCCAGCAGCCCCGAAGGACAGGTTAAGGTTGAAGCTTTCTTT
CASSPEGQVKVEAFF
>TRBJ1-1|.|TRBV14|.
TGTGCCAGCAGCCGACAAGACGCGAACACTGAAGCTTTCTTT
CASSRQDANTEAFF
>TRBJ2-2|.|TRBV7-8|few
TGTGCCAGCAGCTTGGGTTTGGGCGGGGAGCTGTTTTTT
CASSLGLGGELFF
>TRBJ1-5|.|TRBV4-3|few
TGCGCCAGCAGCCAAGAGGGGGGGCTTGATCAGCCCCAGCATTTT
CASSQEGGLDQPQHF
>TRBJ1-1|TRBD1|TRBV7-2|few
TGTGCCAGCAGCTTAGAACAGGGGGCTGAAGCTTTCTTT
CASSLEQGAEAFF
>TRBJ1-4|.|TRBV5-1|.
TGCGCCAGCAGCTCCACTAGCGGAACTAATGAAAAACTGTTTTTT
CASSSTSGTNEKLFF
>TRBJ1-1|.|TRBV6-1|.
TGTGCCAGCAGTGAAGGTACGGGCAGGCGGACTGAAGCTTTCTTT
CASSEGTGRRTEAFF
>TRBJ2-2|.|TRBV20-1|.
TGCAGTGCTAGAGCCGAGAACACCGGGGAGCTGTTTTTT
CSARAENTGELFF
>TRBJ2-7|.|TRBV7-2|few
TGTGCCAGCAGCCCCTTTGGGGACGAGCAGTACTTC
CASSPFGDEQYF
>TRBJ2-2|.|TRBV20-1|.
TGCAGTGCTAGCTTTGGCATATCCGGGGAGCTGTTTTTT
CSASFGISGELFF
>TRBJ2-1|TRBD1|TRBV7-8|.
TGTGCCAGCAGCTTAGCCCCCCAGGGGGCCCTCAATGAGCAGTTCTTC
CASSLAPQGALNEQFF
>TRBJ2-3|.|TRBV6-5|few
TGTGCCAGCAGTTACAACCTAGCTACAGATACGCAGTATTTT
CASSYNLATDTQYF
>TRBJ2-1|.|TRBV4-1|few
TGCGCCAGCAGCCAAGGCGAACAGCACAATGAGCAGTTCTTC
CASSQGEQHNEQFF
>TRBJ2-1|TRBD1|TRBV24-1|.
TGTGCCACCAGTGTTAGGACAGGGTTCCGGAATGAGCAGTTCTTC
CATSVRTGFRNEQFF
>TRBJ1-1|.|TRBV5-1|many
TGCGCCAGCAGCCCGGATACAGGGAACACTGAAGCTTTCTTT
CASSPDTGNTEAFF
>TRBJ1-5|.|TRBV30|.
TGTGCATGGAGCGGGGACGCGGCGGGGCCCCAGCATTTT
CAWSGDAAGPQHF
>TRBJ2-7|.|TRBV11-2|.
TGTGCCAGCAGCTTAGGAAGGGGGACACCGTCTTACGAGCAGTACTTC
CASSLGRGTPSYEQYF
>TRBJ2-3|TRBD2|TRBV10-2|many
TGCGCCAGCAGTGACCTGGGACTAGCGGGGCCTAGCACAGATACGCAGTATTTT
CASSDLGLAGPSTDTQYF
>TRBJ2-1|.|TRBV28|.
TGTGCCAGCAGTCTTCTAAGGGGCGTCACCTACAATGAGCAGTTCTTC
CASSLLRGVTYNEQFF
>TRBJ2-1|.|TRBV18|few
TGTGCCAGCTCACCGGATTTGGTGGGGCCCACTGGCAATGAGCAGTTCTTC
CASSPDLVGPTGNEQFF
>TRBJ2-7|TRBD1|TRBV6-1|.
TGTGCCACCAAAAGAACCGGGACAGCTAGCTACGAGCAGTACTTC
CATKRTGTASYEQYF
>TRBJ1-6|TRBD1|TRBV28|.
TGTGCCAGCCCACGGGGGGACAGGGACTCCTATAATTCACCCCTCCACTTT
CASPRGDRDSYNSPLHF
>TRBJ2-1|.|TRBV7-9|many
TGTGCCAGCAGCTTTGTGGGGGCCGGGGACAATGAGCAGTTCTTC
CASSFVGAGDNEQFF
>TRBJ2-5|.|TRBV7-2|.
TGTGCCAGCAGCTTAGCGCCTTTGGTTGCTGGGGGGAACCAAGAGACCCAGTACTTC
CASSLAPLVAGGNQETQYF
>TRBJ2-2|.|TRBV12-3/TRBV12-4|many
TGTGCCAGCACCTTACAGGGGGGGATCACCGGGGAGCTGTTTTTT
CASTLQGGITGELFF
>TRBJ1-1|.|TRBV6-5|few
TGTGCCAGCAGCCTACGTGGGGGGAAGGCTTTCTTT
CASSLRGGKAFF
>TRBJ2-1|TRBD2|TRBV2|.
TGTGCCGGCAGCCCACGGGGGGGTGAGCAGTTCTTC
CAGSPRGGEQFF
>TRBJ2-7|.|TRBV12-3/TRBV12-4|few
TGTGCCAGCAGCCTACAAGTCTACGAGCAGTACTTC
CASSLQVYEQYF
>TRBJ2-3|TRBD2|TRBV29-1|.
TGCAGCGTTGGCGCTAGCGGGGAAGATACGCAGTATTTT
CSVGASGEDTQYF
>TRBJ2-1|.|TRBV18|many
TGTGCCAGCTCACCTAGAGATTACAATGAGCAGTTCTTC
CASSPRDYNEQFF